The TCR beta chain described here comes from a study of OX40 agonist ivuxolimab in advanced cancers. Whole-study context: The study treated patients with ivuxolimab, an agonistic anti-OX40 (CD134) antibody.

There are 13 residues in the CDR3. V was pared by 2 bases and J by 11 bases, with 16 bases between. The germline V gene encodes CDR1 SGDLS and CDR2 YYNGEE. Using immunoSEQ multiplex PCR, the repertoire was profiled, and TCRdb retains in-frame clones only, with some absent. The sample includes more than 70,000 clones, approximately 83% seen only once; the top ten take just under 2%. Sequences were derived from CD4+ or CD8+ T cells sorted from blood, sampled in a trial of the OX40 agonist ivuxolimab. V and J are TRBV9 and TRBJ1-1; D remains ambiguous. The TCR sequence derives from an adult with an advanced solid tumor such as melanoma, head and neck, liver or kidney cancer. CDR3 sequence reads: CASSVDEYRAAFF. CDR3 DNA sequence: TGTGCCAGCAGCGTGGACGAATACCGGGCGGCTTTCTTT.